The subject of this entry is one T cell receptor (beta chain). Sequencing used immunoSEQ multiplex PCR; TCRdb keeps in-frame clones, though not all of them. Of under 250,000 clones listed, approximately 83% are singletons. The CDR3 sequence is 15 residues long. The V gene end was trimmed by 4 bases and the J gene end by 3 bases; junction bases not matched to a gene: 8. Germline V gene sequence: CDR1 SNHLY, CDR2 FYNNEI. Residents of 24 US areas, aged about 18 to 95 years, made up the participants. This sample is part of a study of blood T cell repertoires in COVID-19. The source material was PBMCs or T cells enriched from blood (not recorded which). The receptor's source is a woman aged 55-69 years who had recovered from COVID-19. The gene calls are TRBV2 and TRBJ2-7; 8 bases line up with TRBD1. The CDR3 sequence is CASSGNVDRGYEQYF. In DNA, the CDR3 is TGTGCCAGCAGTGGGAACGTAGACAGGGGCTACGAGCAGTACTTC.